This T cell receptor (beta chain) was retrieved from a study of glioma-infiltrating T cells. This CDR3 spans 13 amino acids. Trimming took off 6 bases at V and 4 bases at J, with 10 bases between the two ends. In germline, CDR1 is LNHDA, CDR2 SQIVND (reference sequence). Amplification of TCR alpha and beta CDR3 regions from RNA used iRepertoire nested multiplex PCR. One-step reverse transcription and amplification started from about 100-400 ng of tissue mRNA or PBMC total RNA. TCRdb reprocessed the multiplex PCR reads with MiXCR, giving one entry per CDR3 protein. Here the sample spans 100,000 to 150,000 distinct CDR3 sequences, roughly a quarter being singletons. Study results and caveats: Tissue and blood shared very few CDR3 sequences. Above-expected tissue-blood divergence occurred in all gliomas, most in low-grade ones.

In its sample, this clonotype was seen a few times. Its antigen remains unknown. What was sequenced was glioma tissue, nonneoplastic brain tissue, or PBMCs (not recorded which). This sequence joins TRBV19 and TRBJ2-1, with D perhaps assigned TRBD1 or TRBD2 (5 bases each). The sequence was collected from a human donor with low-grade glioma or glioblastoma, undergoing nonglioma brain surgery, or in good health (not recorded which). CDR3 amino acids: CASRSGGYNEQFF. In nucleotides, the CDR3 is TGTGCCAGTAGATCTGGGGGTTACAATGAGCAGTTCTTC.